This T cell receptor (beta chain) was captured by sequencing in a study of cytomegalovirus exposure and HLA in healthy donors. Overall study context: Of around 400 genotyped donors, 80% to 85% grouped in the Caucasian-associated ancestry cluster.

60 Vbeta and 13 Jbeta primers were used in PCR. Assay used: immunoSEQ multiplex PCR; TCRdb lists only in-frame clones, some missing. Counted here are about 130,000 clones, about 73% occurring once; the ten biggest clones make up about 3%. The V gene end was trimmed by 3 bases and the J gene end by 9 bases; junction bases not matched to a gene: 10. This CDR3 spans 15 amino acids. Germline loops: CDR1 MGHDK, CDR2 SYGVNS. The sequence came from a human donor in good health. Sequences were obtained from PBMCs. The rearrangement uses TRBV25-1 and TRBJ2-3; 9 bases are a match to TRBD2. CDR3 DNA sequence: TGTGCCAGCAGTGACTTTGGTGGGACTAGCTTGACGCAGTATTTT. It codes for CASSDFGGTSLTQYF.